The text below deals with one T cell receptor (beta chain). Its specificity is not known. These data belong to a study of cytomegalovirus exposure and HLA in healthy donors. Study observations and caveats: Apparent HLA restriction characterized most CMV-associated TCR beta chains in a later analysis.

The junction had 6 bases not matched to a gene; V was cut back by 6 bases and J by 5 bases. The length of the CDR3 is 14 residues. CDR1 is KGHSH and CDR2 is LQKENI in the germline V gene. Both 60 Vbeta primers and 13 Jbeta primers went into the PCR. Assay: immunoSEQ multiplex PCR; the TCRdb copy retains only in-frame clones and omits some. The table lists more than 150,000 clones, 82% of them singletons. The clonotype comes from a man in his forties in good health and CMV-seronegative. The sequenced sample consisted of PBMCs. This sequence joins TRBV18 and TRBJ1-4; 7 bases align to TRBD1. The CDR3 here is CASSSTGLNEKLFF. The CDR3 nucleotides are TGTGCCAGCTCCTCGACAGGGCTAAATGAAAAACTGTTTTTT.